The rows below give T cell receptor beta chains drawn from one sample of a study of beta chain features in type 1 diabetes. The data were produced by immunoSEQ multiplex PCR, yet TCRdb's version contains in-frame clones alone and is incomplete. The table records some 330,000 clones, over 10% of them present only once. The sample taken for sequencing was naive CD4+ T cells from blood. These receptors originate from a woman under 30 with type 1 diabetes. The CDR3 runs from the conserved cysteine through the conserved F or W. D genes are given only for firm matches. Part of the rows lack a size; the others show once, few, many or a class for expanded clones.

d_call,clone_size,v_call,j_call,cdr3_aa,cdr3_nt
TRBD2,-,TRBV5-4,TRBJ2-3,CASSGGGSLGTQYF,TGTGCCAGCAGCGGGGGAGGGTCCCTTGGTACGCAGTATTTT
-,few,TRBV4-1,TRBJ2-7,CASSQSVGRYYEQYF,TGCGCCAGCAGCCAATCCGTTGGGAGATACTACGAGCAGTACTTC
-,-,TRBV7-2,TRBJ2-7,CASSLRQVRGEQYF,TGTGCCAGCAGCTTAAGACAGGTTCGAGGGGAGCAGTACTTC
TRBD2,-,TRBV4-2,TRBJ2-7,CASSRHRLAGAILDYEQYF,TGTGCCAGCAGCCGACACCGACTAGCGGGAGCGATTCTCGACTACGAGCAGTACTTC
-,few,TRBV5-6,TRBJ2-4,CASSPGQWDKNIQYF,TGTGCCAGCAGCCCCGGACAGTGGGACAAAAACATTCAGTACTTC
-,few,TRBV5-1,TRBJ2-2,CASDLGTTNTGELFF,TGCGCCAGCGACTTAGGAACCACGAACACCGGGGAGCTGTTTTTT
-,few,TRBV7-2,TRBJ2-5,CASSPELPETQYF,TGTGCCAGCAGCCCGGAGCTTCCAGAGACCCAGTACTTC
TRBD2,-,TRBV28,TRBJ2-2,CASRPLAGGRVNTGELFF,TGTGCCAGCAGGCCACTAGCTGGCGGGAGGGTAAACACCGGGGAGCTGTTTTTT
TRBD2,few,TRBV18,TRBJ2-1,CASFPSGRAPYNEQFF,TGTGCCAGCTTCCCAAGCGGGAGGGCCCCCTACAATGAGCAGTTCTTC
TRBD1,-,TRBV14,TRBJ2-7,CASSQKGTGPYEQYF,TGTGCCAGCAGCCAAAAAGGGACAGGACCCTACGAGCAGTACTTC
TRBD2,few,TRBV19,TRBJ2-1,CASRGGRENKDEQFF,TGTGCCAGTAGGGGAGGGCGGGAGAATAAAGATGAGCAGTTCTTC
TRBD2,-,TRBV5-4,TRBJ2-7,CASSWPGGYEQYF,TGTGCCAGCAGCTGGCCGGGGGGCTACGAGCAGTACTTC
TRBD1,few,TRBV30,TRBJ1-1,CAWSVLGQGRTEAFF,TGTGCCTGGAGTGTCTTAGGACAGGGGCGTACTGAAGCTTTCTTT
TRBD1,-,TRBV7-2,TRBJ2-5,CASSRTGGRETQYF,TGTGCCAGCAGCCGGACAGGGGGCAGGGAGACCCAGTACTTC
-,-,TRBV29-1,TRBJ2-1,CSVRVEGNSYNEQFF,TGCAGCGTCAGGGTGGAGGGGAACTCCTACAATGAGCAGTTCTTC
-,-,TRBV6-5,TRBJ1-2,CASSEPTSYTF,TGTGCCAGCAGTGAACCCACTAGCTACACCTTC
-,-,TRBV7-9,TRBJ2-5,CASVLAAQETQYF,TGTGCCAGCGTACTAGCTGCCCAAGAGACCCAGTACTTC
-,few,TRBV4-3,TRBJ2-7,CASSQDRLPIYEQYF,TGCGCCAGCAGCCAAGATCGACTGCCTATCTACGAGCAGTACTTC
TRBD1,-,TRBV7-9,TRBJ2-7,CASSLALTSQGVGEQYF,TGTGCCAGCAGCTTAGCTCTAACAAGCCAGGGGGTAGGCGAGCAGTACTTC
-,-,TRBV21-1,TRBJ2-3,CASSIGLAVTDTQYF,TGTGCCAGCAGCATAGGACTAGCGGTCACAGATACGCAGTATTTT
-,-,TRBV28,TRBJ2-4,CASTEPGRENIQYF,TGTGCCAGCACTGAACCGGGTCGTGAAAACATTCAGTACTTC
-,few,TRBV4-3,TRBJ2-7,CASSQQAASYEQYF,TGCGCCAGCAGCCAACAGGCCGCCTCCTACGAGCAGTACTTC
TRBD2,few,TRBV19,TRBJ2-1,CASSPLAGGYNEQFF,TGTGCCAGTAGCCCACTAGCGGGGGGGTACAATGAGCAGTTCTTC
TRBD1,-,TRBV7-8,TRBJ2-1,CASSAGRGRNNEQFF,TGTGCCAGCAGCGCGGGCAGGGGGCGGAACAATGAGCAGTTCTTC
-,few,TRBV14,TRBJ2-3,CASWPTGVEDTQYF,TGTGCCAGCTGGCCTACGGGAGTCGAAGATACGCAGTATTTT
-,-,TRBV7-9,TRBJ1-5,CASSLGGSERPQHF,TGTGCCAGCAGCTTGGGGGGGAGTGAGAGGCCCCAGCATTTT
-,few,TRBV18,TRBJ2-4,CASSPRDKNIQYF,TGTGCCAGCTCACCACGAGACAAAAACATTCAGTACTTC
TRBD1,-,TRBV7-2,TRBJ1-5,CASSATDRGLFRGQGHF,TGTGCCAGCAGCGCCACCGACAGGGGGCTTTTTCGGGGTCAAGGGCATTTT
-,few,TRBV7-9,TRBJ2-1,CASSFYRADEQFF,TGTGCCAGCAGCTTTTACAGGGCCGATGAGCAGTTCTTC
-,-,TRBV29-1,TRBJ1-4,CSVEEDGRLNEKLFF,TGCAGCGTTGAAGAAGATGGCAGACTTAATGAAAAACTGTTTTTT
TRBD2,-,TRBV15,TRBJ2-3,CATQPGGAGTDTQYF,TGTGCCACCCAGCCCGGGGGGGCTGGCACAGATACGCAGTATTTT
-,-,TRBV28,TRBJ2-6,CASASQRGGANVLTF,TGTGCCAGCGCGTCTCAAAGGGGGGGGGCCAACGTCCTGACTTTC
-,-,TRBV6-6,TRBJ1-5,CASLDGGYNQPQHF,TGTGCCAGCCTAGACGGAGGGTACAATCAGCCCCAGCATTTT
TRBD1,-,TRBV29-1,TRBJ1-1,CSAFHRGQITEAFF,TGCAGCGCCTTTCACAGGGGGCAGATCACTGAAGCTTTCTTT